The 31 T cell receptor beta chains listed next were all sequenced from one sample in a study of STAT5B mutations in CD4+ large granular lymphocyte leukemia. Assay used: immunoSEQ multiplex PCR; TCRdb lists only in-frame clones, some missing. There are 30,000 to 40,000 clones in the sample; 76% occur only once, and roughly 7.7% lies in the top ten. The sample comprised CD4+ T cells from blood buffy coats. Source of these receptors: a human donor in good health.

The CDR3 reads CASSLLAGGPNNEQFF. CDR3 DNA: TGCGCCAGCAGCTTGCTAGCGGGAGGGCCAAACAATGAGCAGTTCTTC. The chain links TRBV5-1 to TRBJ2-1; 12 nucleotides line up with TRBD2. V gave up 1 base and J gave up 5 bases; unmatched junction bases: 4. CDR3 length: 16 amino acids. Germline V gene sequence: CDR1 SGHRS, CDR2 YFSETQ.

The chain combines TRBV5-1 with TRBJ1-1; D is uncertain. V lost 0 bases, J lost 3 bases, and 12 bases lay in between. There are 15 residues in the CDR3. Germline CDR1 SGHRS, CDR2 YFSETQ. In DNA, the CDR3 is TGCGCCAGCAGCTTGGGGGGAGGATCGGACACTGAAGCTTTCTTT. It specifies CASSLGGGSDTEAFF.

J is TRBJ2-7 and V is TRBV15; D uncertain. The V end was cut by 1 base, the J end by 4 bases, with 8 bases between. CDR1 is LNHNV, CDR2 YYDKDF, per germline (reference sequence). The CDR3 totals 13 residues. CDR3 coding DNA: TGTGCCACCAGCAGAGTCAGAGCTTACGAGCAGTACTTC. Residues: CATSRVRAYEQYF.

This chain joins TRBV19 and TRBJ1-4, with TRBD1 as a possible D gene (6 bases). The V gene lost 7 bases and the J gene lost 0 bases, with 18 bases spanning the gap. The CDR3 is made up of 17 amino acids. The germline V gene encodes CDR1 LNHDA and CDR2 SQIVND (reference sequence). The CDR3 loop reads CASTPLQGFSTNEKLFF. DNA for the CDR3: TGTGCCAGTACCCCGCTACAGGGATTCTCAACTAATGAAAAACTGTTTTTT.

The CDR3 loop reads CASSEVGVYGYTF. CDR3 nucleotide sequence: TGTGCCAGCAGTGAAGTGGGGGTCTATGGCTACACCTTC. The chain couples TRBV6-1 to TRBJ1-2; perhaps TRBD1 as D (5 bases). Germline V CDR1 and CDR2: MNHNS, SASEGT. The CDR3 contains 13 residues. V lost 1 base, J lost 4 bases, and 7 bases lay in between.

In DNA form, the CDR3 reads TGTGCCAGCAGCGGGGGACCGTCCGCGGGCAAACACCGAGGGCAGTTCTTC. Residues: CASSGGPSAGKHRGQFF. The genes are TRBV21-1 and TRBJ2-1. TRBV21-1 is marked as a pseudogene. The CDR3 extends over 17 amino acids.

The chain has TRBV5-6 and TRBJ2-3, with 11 bases matching TRBD2. CDR1 is SGHDT, CDR2 YYEEEE, per germline. With V trimmed by 2 bases and J by 8 bases, 10 bases remained unmatched. The CDR3 spans 16 residues. The CDR3 sequence: CASSLVTSGTGGTQYF. The CDR3, as DNA: TGTGCCAGCAGCTTAGTGACTAGCGGGACCGGGGGTACGCAGTATTTT.

The V gene is TRBV18, the J gene TRBJ2-5; 9 positions agree with TRBD2. CDR3 length: 16 amino acids. Trimming cost V 4 bases and J 4 bases; bases outside gene matches: 10. The germline V gene encodes CDR1 KGHSH and CDR2 LQKENI. CDR3: CASSLSQRGAGETQYF. CDR3 coding DNA: TGTGCCAGCTCACTATCTCAGCGGGGGGCAGGAGAGACCCAGTACTTC.

The rearrangement uses TRBV19 and TRBJ1-4, with D possibly being TRBD1 (5 bases). Germline V gene sequence: CDR1 LNHDA, CDR2 SQIVND (reference sequence). Trimming took off 2 bases at V and 4 bases at J, with 11 bases between the two ends. The CDR3 has 15 amino acids. The DNA for the CDR3 is TGTGCCAGTAGTATAACAGGTTTGGGTAATGAAAAACTGTTTTTT. Protein sequence: CASSITGLGNEKLFF.

V usage is TRBV29-1 and J usage is TRBJ2-1; 10 positions agree with TRBD1. With 6 bases clipped from V and 10 bases from J, the junction kept 12 bases outside the gene matches. Germline V CDR1 and CDR2: SQVTM, ANQGSEA. CDR3 size: 14 residues. The CDR3 nucleotides are TGCAGCGTCGCAGGGTGGGACAGGGGATGGGAGCAGTTCTTC. It is translated as CSVAGWDRGWEQFF.

The chain recombines TRBV4-1 with TRBJ2-5; no firm D call. CDR3 length: 14 amino acids. With 0 bases removed from V and 4 bases from J, the gap between germline ends came to 9 bases. Germline V gene data show CDR1 as MGHRA and CDR2 as YSYEKL. The CDR3 protein is CASSQEHSVETQYF. The CDR3, as DNA: TGCGCCAGCAGCCAAGAACATTCCGTAGAGACCCAGTACTTC.

The J gene is TRBJ1-5, the V gene TRBV5-6, with 11 positions matching TRBD1. The V and J ends lost 1 base and 7 bases, in that order; junction bases with no gene match: 4. This CDR3 region has 15 residues. In germline, CDR1 is SGHDT, CDR2 YYEEEE. The CDR3 DNA reads as TGTGCCAGCAGCTTGAGGACAGGGGGCTTCCAGCCCCAGCATTTT. Translation gives CASSLRTGGFQPQHF.

This chain joins TRBV2 and TRBJ2-1; the D call may be TRBD1 or TRBD2 (5 bases each). Trimming took 3 bases from V and 1 from J, leaving 10 bases between them. Germline loops: CDR1 SNHLY, CDR2 FYNNEI. This CDR3 comprises 15 residues. The DNA for the CDR3 is TGTGCCAGCAGTGACGGGACGGATTCCTACAATGAGCAGTTCTTC. Its protein product is CASSDGTDSYNEQFF.

J is TRBJ1-2 and V is TRBV7-9; weak D call: TRBD1 (5 bases). The CDR3 totals 12 residues. The ends were cut back, 5 bases at V and 7 bases at J, with 11 bases in the middle. Per the germline V gene, CDR1 is SEHNR and CDR2 is FQNEAQ (reference sequence). The DNA of the CDR3 is TGTGCCAGCAGCCCCGTGGGGCGTGGCTACACCTTC. Amino acids: CASSPVGRGYTF.

The chain uses TRBV5-1 and TRBJ1-3; D may be TRBD1 (5 bases). Germline CDR1 SGHRS, CDR2 YFSETQ. There are 17 residues in the CDR3. Trimming took 9 bases from V and 8 from J, leaving 30 bases between them. CDR3 DNA sequence: TGCGCCACCTGCAGTCGGGGGAGCCAGTACAAAGTATACACCATATATTTT. This sequence encodes CATCSRGSQYKVYTIYF. The complete variable domain, with remaining parts taken from reference TRBV5-1 and TRBJ1-3, reads KAGVTQTPRYLIKTRGQQVTLSCSPISGHRSVSWYQQTPGQGLQFLFEYFSETQRNKGNFPGRFSGRQFSNSRSEMNVSTLELGDSALYLCATCSRGSQYKVYTIYFGEGSWLTVV.

This clone was picked up a small number of times. This chain connects TRBV7-2 to TRBJ1-6; perhaps TRBD1 as D (6 bases). Per the germline V gene, CDR1 is SGHTA and CDR2 is FQGNSA. The CDR3 contains 16 residues. Trimming left V 5 bases short and J 5 bases short, with 16 bases between. The CDR3 region has the DNA TGTGCCAGCAGCGGAACGGACAGAAGACATAATTCACCCCTCCACTTT. This sequence encodes CASSGTDRRHNSPLHF.

The gene calls are TRBV10-3 and TRBJ1-1, with D perhaps TRBD1 (5 bases). Germline values: CDR1 ENHRY, CDR2 SYGVKD. The V and J ends lost 3 bases and 5 bases respectively, with 16 bases between them. The CDR3 sequence is 15 residues long. Here the CDR3 DNA reads TGTGCCATCAGTGATCAGGGTAATGGGCGGACTGAAGCTTTCTTT. Amino acids: CAISDQGNGRTEAFF.

The rearrangement joins TRBV7-2 to TRBJ1-2; no reliable D call. Trimming left V 4 bases short and J 3 bases short, with 3 bases between. In germline, CDR1 is SGHTA, CDR2 FQGNSA. This CDR3 is built from 11 residues. The CDR3 sequence is CASSSHYGYTF. CDR3 in DNA: TGTGCCAGCAGCTCCCACTATGGCTACACCTTC.

This rearrangement joins TRBV20-1 to TRBJ2-1; D not certain. The germline gives CDR1 DFQATT, CDR2 SNEGSKA (reference sequence). V lost 0 bases and J lost 8, with 5 bases in between. CDR3 length: 11 residues. The CDR3 region is CSARDRDEQFF. DNA of the CDR3: TGCAGTGCTAGAGATAGGGATGAGCAGTTCTTC.

The CDR3 bases are TGCGCCAGCAGCTCCGGGGGGTCTAGCGGAGCCTACGAGCAGTACTTC. Translation: CASSSGGSSGAYEQYF. The genes are TRBV5-1 and TRBJ2-7; 7 nucleotides line up with TRBD2. The length of the CDR3 is 16 residues. Germline CDR1 and CDR2: SGHRS and YFSETQ. Trimming removed 3 bases from V and 2 bases from J; junction bases left unmatched: 11.

The chain combines TRBV7-8 with TRBJ2-3; tentatively, D is TRBD1 (5 bases). The V end was cut by 4 bases, the J end by 5 bases, with 19 bases between. Germline CDR1 SGHVS, CDR2 FQNEAQ. This CDR3 has 16 residues. CDR3 DNA sequence: TGTGCCAGCAGCTCACAGGTCCCAAACGGCATAGATACGCAGTATTTT. Amino acid sequence: CASSSQVPNGIDTQYF.

The chain combines TRBV7-2 with TRBJ2-1; 8 positions agree with TRBD2. Germline trimming cut 2 bases from V and 4 bases from J; bases unmatched to any gene: 4. Germline CDR1 SGHTA, CDR2 FQGNSA. The CDR3 is 15 amino acids. The CDR3, as DNA: TGTGCCAGCAGCTTACAGGCTAGCGGGTACAATGAGCAGTTCTTC. This encodes CASSLQASGYNEQFF.

The chain recombines TRBV19 with TRBJ1-2; TRBD1 agrees at 9 bases. Unmatched junction bases numbered 10, after V lost 8 bases and J lost 6 bases. Germline CDR1 LNHDA, CDR2 SQIVND (reference sequence). This CDR3 comprises 14 residues. For the CDR3, the DNA is TGTGCCAGTCGTCGGGACAGGGTCCAGAATGGCTACACCTTC. It is translated as CASRRDRVQNGYTF. Drawing the rest from reference TRBV19 and TRBJ1-2, the complete variable domain is DGGITQSPKYLFRKEGQNVTLSCEQNLNHDAMYWYRQDPGQGLRLIYYSQIVNDFQKGDIAEGYSVSREKKESFPLTVTSAQKNPTAFYLCASRRDRVQNGYTFGSGTRLTVV.

The J gene is TRBJ2-7, the V gene TRBV6-6; the D gene is possibly TRBD1 (7 bases). The germline V gene encodes CDR1 MNHNY and CDR2 SVGAGI (reference sequence). V was shortened by 4 bases and J by 3 bases, with 16 bases between the two germline ends. This CDR3 has 15 amino acids. The CDR3 is CASSSSWGDSYEQYF. CDR3 coding DNA: TGTGCCAGCAGTTCCTCCTGGGGGGACAGCTACGAGCAGTACTTC.

The table lists this clone with a few counts. Germline is not matched at one junction end, which may reflect a read error. The gene calls are TRBV7-9 and TRBJ1-1, with D unresolved. Germline V gene lookup returns CDR1 SEHNR and CDR2 FQNEAQ (reference sequence). There are 13 residues in the CDR3. The CDR3 here is CASNLVPQPQAFF. The CDR3 nucleotides are TGTGCCAGCAACTTAGTTCCCCAACCCCAAGCTTTCTTT.

The chain carries TRBV10-1 and TRBJ1-3; tentative D call: TRBD1 (5 bases). The germline V gene encodes CDR1 WNHNN and CDR2 SYGVQD (reference sequence). Deletions cut 6 bases from V and 0 bases from J, with 9 bases between. The CDR3 loop spans 14 amino acids. CDR3 loop: CASRQDNSGNTIYF. CDR3 bases: TGCGCCAGCAGGCAGGACAACTCTGGAAACACCATATATTTT.

This rearrangement joins TRBV6-1 to TRBJ2-7; D not resolved. V was trimmed by 0 bases and J by 4 bases, leaving 7 bases between them. CDR1 MNHNS and CDR2 SASEGT come from the germline V gene. This CDR3 is 13 amino acids long. Here the CDR3 DNA reads TGTGCCAGCAGTGAAGCATTACAATACGAGCAGTACTTC. Its translation is CASSEALQYEQYF.

CDR3 coding DNA: TGCGCCAGCAGCCCTGGACGGTCCGGGCAGCCGGTGGAGACCCAGTACTTC. It specifies CASSPGRSGQPVETQYF. The rearrangement links TRBV5-1 to TRBJ2-5; no reliable D call. The CDR3 covers 17 residues. The V and J ends lost 4 bases and 5 bases respectively, with 24 bases between them. The germline gives CDR1 SGHRS, CDR2 YFSETQ.

The chain combines TRBV5-1 with TRBJ1-1; TRBD1 is a possible D gene (6 bases). Germline values: CDR1 SGHRS, CDR2 YFSETQ. The CDR3 totals 14 residues. The V and J ends lost 0 bases and 10 bases respectively, with 16 bases between them. CDR3 sequence (DNA): TGCGCCAGCAGCTTGGACAGGGCCAAAGGTAGAGCTTTCTTT. Translation: CASSLDRAKGRAFF.

J is TRBJ2-1 and V is TRBV10-3, with TRBD2 identical over 11 bases. CDR1 and CDR2 (germline): ENHRY, SYGVKD. This CDR3 contains 14 residues. The J segment lost 6 bases and the V segment lost 5 bases, leaving 3 bases of the junction unmatched. The CDR3 DNA reads TGTGCCATCAGTACTAGCGGGAGAATCAATGAGCAGTTCTTC. As protein: CAISTSGRINEQFF.

The count of this clone is one. The same CDR3 arises from other DNA sequences in this sample as well. The chain couples TRBV5-1 to TRBJ2-7; 7 positions match TRBD2. This CDR3 comprises 14 residues. The germline V gene has CDR1 SGHRS and CDR2 YFSETQ. Trimming took 2 bases from V and 3 from J; bases not matched to a gene: 5. CDR3 in DNA: TGCGCCAGCAGCTTTGAAGCGGGGCACTACGAGCAGTACTTC. Protein: CASSFEAGHYEQYF.